This entry concerns a single T cell receptor beta chain. Its antigen is not known. Measured with immunoSEQ multiplex PCR; TCRdb has only the in-frame clones, and not every one. The table lists 40,000 or so clones, less than 90% of them singletons. Time point given: week 11, during vaccination. One vaccine dose held 300 ug of mutant IDH1 20-mer peptide and came with topical imiquimod. Germline V gene data show CDR1 as SGHKS and CDR2 as YYEKEE (reference sequence). This CDR3 comprises 14 residues. The V segment lost 4 bases and the J segment 5 bases; nucleotides outside the gene matches: 4. The data belong to a study of a mutant IDH1 vaccine in newly diagnosed glioma.

The rearrangement uses TRBV5-5 and TRBJ2-7, with 12 bases that match TRBD1. The TCR sequence derives from a man aged 35 to 55 with glioma. This material consisted of PBMCs, taken from a glioma patient whose treatment included an IDH1 peptide vaccine. In nucleotides, the CDR3 is TGTGCCAGCAGCCGGGACAGGGGGCAGGACGAGCAGTACTTC. This codes for CASSRDRGQDEQYF.